Listed below are T cell receptor beta chains from one sample, sequenced in a study of cytomegalovirus exposure and HLA in healthy donors. Assay: immunoSEQ multiplex PCR; the TCRdb copy retains only in-frame clones and omits some. The sample records 85,000 to 130,000 clones, roughly 82% being singletons. Specimen: PBMCs. The receptors shown here come from a man in his fifties in good health and CMV-seronegative. CDR3s include the opening cysteine and the closing phenylalanine or tryptophan.

v_gene: TRBV7-9
j_gene: TRBJ2-1
CDR3aa: CAGDGKLSPNEQFF

v_gene: TRBV28
j_gene: TRBJ2-2
CDR3aa: CASSLIPGTANTGELFF

v_gene: TRBV7-2
j_gene: TRBJ2-2
CDR3aa: CASSPWDYLNTGELFF

v_gene: TRBV5-1
j_gene: TRBJ1-1
CDR3aa: CASTPLGDRVVETEAFF

v_gene: TRBV2
j_gene: TRBJ2-1
CDR3aa: CASIGLAGGNNEQFF

v_gene: TRBV7-8
j_gene: TRBJ1-4
CDR3aa: CASSFRSRYEKLFF

v_gene: TRBV28
j_gene: TRBJ2-3
CDR3aa: CASSFRSGSTQYF

v_gene: TRBV5-4
j_gene: TRBJ1-4
CDR3aa: CASSPDRGNEKLFF

v_gene: TRBV4-3
j_gene: TRBJ2-7
CDR3aa: CASSQDGGGDSYEQYF

v_gene: TRBV10-1
j_gene: TRBJ1-3
CDR3aa: CASSAGSSGNTIYF

v_gene: TRBV7-8
j_gene: TRBJ2-5
CDR3aa: CASSLAGGSQETQYF

v_gene: TRBV7-9
j_gene: TRBJ1-4
CDR3aa: CASSSQETEKLFF

v_gene: TRBV29-1
j_gene: TRBJ1-1
CDR3aa: CSVGGQGATEAFF

v_gene: TRBV7-3
j_gene: TRBJ2-1
CDR3aa: CASSLSGAANEQFF

v_gene: TRBV2
j_gene: TRBJ2-4
CDR3aa: CASSEARGGSGNIQYF

v_gene: TRBV4-1
j_gene: TRBJ2-5
CDR3aa: CASSQRQGTTLGAQYF

v_gene: TRBV10-2
j_gene: TRBJ1-6
CDR3aa: CASSTGTGPNSPLHF

v_gene: TRBV7-7
j_gene: TRBJ1-1
CDR3aa: CASSFRAGTEAFF

v_gene: TRBV10-3
j_gene: TRBJ2-5
CDR3aa: CAISESRAGTEYQETQYF

v_gene: TRBV7-2
j_gene: .
CDR3aa: CASRRTGTSGGEQYF

v_gene: TRBV29-1
j_gene: TRBJ2-7
CDR3aa: CSAGETLDEQYF

v_gene: TRBV19
j_gene: TRBJ1-6
CDR3aa: CASSMEGQEGSPLHF

v_gene: TRBV7-2
j_gene: TRBJ2-3
CDR3aa: CASSPGGRTQYF

v_gene: TRBV5-6
j_gene: TRBJ2-5
CDR3aa: CASSQTRETQYF

v_gene: TRBV6-4
j_gene: TRBJ2-1
CDR3aa: CASSAIRQGRNEQFF

v_gene: TRBV7-2
j_gene: TRBJ1-5
CDR3aa: CASSLARGNQPQHF

v_gene: TRBV25-1
j_gene: TRBJ2-6
CDR3aa: CASSPGGGANVLTF

v_gene: TRBV6-1
j_gene: TRBJ2-7
CDR3aa: CASSDGRQGVSYEQYF

v_gene: TRBV11-2
j_gene: TRBJ2-1
CDR3aa: CASRSISGGAANEQFF

v_gene: TRBV7-8
j_gene: TRBJ1-1
CDR3aa: CASSPAGGVTEAFF

v_gene: TRBV4-1
j_gene: TRBJ1-4
CDR3aa: CASSSRTAPNEKLFF

v_gene: TRBV6-1
j_gene: TRBJ1-2
CDR3aa: CASSESGSVYGYTF

v_gene: TRBV7-9
j_gene: TRBJ2-5
CDR3aa: CASSFGPTAQETQYF

v_gene: TRBV5-8
j_gene: TRBJ1-5
CDR3aa: CASRRGGFDQPQHF

v_gene: TRBV19
j_gene: TRBJ2-3
CDR3aa: CASSMGLAVSDTQYF

v_gene: TRBV19
j_gene: TRBJ1-1
CDR3aa: CASSTHSTGSNTEAFF

v_gene: TRBV2
j_gene: TRBJ1-4
CDR3aa: CASRDDRREKLFF

v_gene: TRBV5-4
j_gene: TRBJ1-1
CDR3aa: CASSPTTGFIAEAFF

v_gene: TRBV5-4
j_gene: TRBJ2-5
CDR3aa: CASSLGQGAGETQYF

v_gene: TRBV27
j_gene: TRBJ2-2
CDR3aa: CASSPPPQGTGELFF

v_gene: TRBV19
j_gene: TRBJ1-5
CDR3aa: CASQTGNRDNQPQHF

v_gene: TRBV5-6
j_gene: TRBJ1-1
CDR3aa: CASSLGLGNTEAFF

v_gene: TRBV7-8
j_gene: TRBJ1-6
CDR3aa: CASSSTGSYSPLHF

v_gene: TRBV5-1
j_gene: TRBJ1-1
CDR3aa: CASSLTEADTEAFF

v_gene: TRBV29-1
j_gene: TRBJ1-1
CDR3aa: CSVGTTGDGEAFF